These 11 T cell receptor beta chains were all obtained from the same sample, sequenced in a study of Ad26.COV2.S vaccination and SARS-CoV-2 variants. Treatment here: approximately 18 received Ad26.COV2.S at low or high dose, single or two shots; 5 received placebo; per-sample allocation not given. The study sampled participants on day 63 after the first vaccine or placebo injection. Sequencing used immunoSEQ multiplex PCR; TCRdb keeps in-frame clones, though not all of them. The sample has 380,000 or so clones, less than 90% seen once. Sequencing used peripheral blood, obtained in a trial of Ad26.COV2.S vaccine versus placebo. Source of these receptors: a person aged 18-60 years who received the Ad26.COV2.S COVID-19 vaccine or a placebo.

V usage is TRBV10-3 and J usage is TRBJ1-5, with D maybe TRBD1 (6 bases). The CDR3 runs 13 residues. V lost 10 bases and J lost 0, with 10 bases in between. Looked up from germline, CDR1 is ENHRY and CDR2 is SYGVKD. The chain's CDR3 is CASRQDSNQPQHF. CDR3 sequence (DNA): TGTGCCAGCCGACAGGATAGCAATCAGCCCCAGCATTTT.

The chain recombines TRBV7-9 with TRBJ2-7, with D perhaps being TRBD1 or TRBD2 (5 bases each). Trimming took 3 bases from V and 3 from J, leaving 12 bases between them. The CDR3 covers 14 residues. Germline values: CDR1 SEHNR, CDR2 FQNEAQ (reference sequence). CDR3 nucleotide sequence: TGTGCCAGCAGCTTCGAGGGACGGTTCTACGAGCAGTACTTC. Amino acid sequence: CASSFEGRFYEQYF.

This sequence joins TRBV5-1 and TRBJ2-7, with a tentative D call TRBD1 (6 bases). The CDR3 consists of 15 residues. Germline loops: CDR1 SGHRS, CDR2 YFSETQ. Trimming cost V 4 bases and J 3 bases, with 17 bases left between them. CDR3 amino acids: CASSQEPGHIYEQYF. CDR3 DNA sequence: TGCGCCAGCAGCCAGGAACCGGGACACATCTACGAGCAGTACTTC.

V is TRBV28 and J is TRBJ2-6; D gene unclear. Trimming cost V 8 bases and J 0 bases, with 8 bases left between them. This CDR3 comprises 14 residues. Germline-derived CDR1 and CDR2 are MDHEN and SYDVKM. In nucleotides, the CDR3 is TGTGCCAGCCTCAGAAGCTCTGGGGCCAACGTCCTGACTTTC. It translates to CASLRSSGANVLTF.

Comment on this clone: The conserved phenylalanine or tryptophan normally closing the CDR3 is absent here, so this likely arose from a read error. The limits of the CDR3 on the DNA are not certain, so only TCRdb's listed CDR3 is given. The chain employs TRBV28 and TRBJ2-7; the table calls TRBD1, which could not be checked here. Per the germline V gene, CDR1 is MDHEN and CDR2 is SYDVKM. The length of the CDR3 is 13 amino acids, counting both ends. The CDR3 loop reads CASSPHRDKGWGM.

The V and J genes are TRBV4-2 and TRBJ2-7, with 9 bases matching TRBD2. Per the germline V gene, CDR1 is LGHNA and CDR2 is YNFKEQ. CDR3 length: 16 amino acids. With 3 bases clipped from V and 1 base from J, the junction kept 7 bases outside the gene matches. The CDR3 spells CASSQILAGRSYEQYF. Written as DNA, the CDR3 is TGTGCCAGCAGCCAGATACTAGCGGGCAGGTCCTACGAGCAGTACTTC.

The chain joins TRBV7-8 to TRBJ2-4; D is possibly TRBD1 (6 bases). V dropped 5 bases and J dropped 0 bases, with 11 bases sitting between them. CDR3 length equals 15 residues. Per germline, CDR1 SGHVS and CDR2 FQNEAQ. Here the CDR3 reads CASSAGVTAKNIQYF. As DNA, the CDR3 is TGTGCCAGCAGCGCAGGGGTTACAGCCAAAAACATTCAGTACTTC.

The V call is TRBV5-1, the J call TRBJ2-1; the match to TRBD2 covers 13 bases. CDR1 and CDR2 from the germline V gene are SGHRS and YFSETQ. With 5 bases clipped from V and 2 bases from J, the junction kept 4 bases outside the gene matches. CDR3 size: 16 residues. CDR3 region: CASRELAGGPYNEQFF. For the CDR3, the DNA is TGCGCCAGCAGAGAACTAGCGGGAGGGCCCTACAATGAGCAGTTCTTC.

V gene TRBV7-2 combines with J gene TRBJ2-5, with 10 positions matching TRBD2. V was pared by 2 bases and J by 2 bases, with 5 bases of the junction left unmatched. Germline assignment: CDR1 SGHTA and CDR2 FQGNSA. The CDR3 spans 16 residues. CDR3 residues: CASSLLVAGGQETQYF. The CDR3 DNA reads TGTGCCAGCAGCTTATTGGTAGCGGGAGGTCAAGAGACCCAGTACTTC.

This clone was recorded once. The chain carries TRBV6-2 or TRBV6-3 and TRBJ2-1; 12 bases match TRBD2. V lost 6 bases and J lost 7; bases outside the gene matches: 13. The germline gives CDR1 MNHEY, CDR2 SVGEGT. The CDR3 contains 17 residues. The CDR3 sequence is CASSPSFLAGGENEQFF. Here the CDR3 DNA reads TGTGCCAGCAGCCCATCGTTCCTAGCGGGAGGGGAAAATGAGCAGTTCTTC.

The J gene is TRBJ2-7, the V gene TRBV5-1; no firm D call. The CDR3 consists of 14 residues. V shed 0 bases and J shed 2 bases, with 9 bases lying between them. The germline CDR1 and CDR2 sequences are SGHRS and YFSETQ. CDR3 nucleotide sequence: TGCGCCAGCAGCTTGGCCTACAGCACCTACGAGCAGTACTTC. It encodes CASSLAYSTYEQYF.